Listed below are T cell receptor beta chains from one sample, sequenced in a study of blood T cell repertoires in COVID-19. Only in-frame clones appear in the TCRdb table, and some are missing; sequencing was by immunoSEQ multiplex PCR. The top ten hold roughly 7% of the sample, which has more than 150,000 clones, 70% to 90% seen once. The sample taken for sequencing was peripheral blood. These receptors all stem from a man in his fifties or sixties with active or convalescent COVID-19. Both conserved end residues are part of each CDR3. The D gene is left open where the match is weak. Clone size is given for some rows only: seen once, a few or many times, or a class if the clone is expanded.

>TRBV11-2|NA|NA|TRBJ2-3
TGTGCCAGCAGCTTAGTGGTGAATTCAGCAGATACGCAGTATTTT
CASSLVVNSADTQYF
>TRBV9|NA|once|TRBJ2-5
TGTGCCAGCAGGGGCGCGGGGGAGACCCAGTACTTC
CASRGAGETQYF
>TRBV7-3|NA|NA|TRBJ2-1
TGTGCCAGCAGCTTCACAGACGGTACCTACAATGAGCAGTTCTTC
CASSFTDGTYNEQFF
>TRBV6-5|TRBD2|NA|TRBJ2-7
TGTGCCAGCAGTTACCGACCGGGACTAAACTACGAGCAGTACTTC
CASSYRPGLNYEQYF
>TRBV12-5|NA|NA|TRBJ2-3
TGTGCTAGTGGTCCTGATGTGAGGCGGAGCACAGATACGCAGTATTTT
CASGPDVRRSTDTQYF
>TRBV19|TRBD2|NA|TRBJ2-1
TGTGCCAGTAGTATGCCTAGCGGGGCGAACAATGAGCAGTTCTTC
CASSMPSGANNEQFF
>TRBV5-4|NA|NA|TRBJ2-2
TGTGCCAGCAGCTTGGCCCCCCCCCTCTACAACACCGGGGAGCTGTTTTTT
CASSLAPPLYNTGELFF
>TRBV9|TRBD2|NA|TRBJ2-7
TGTGCCAGCAGCGGACCTCTAGCGGGGGGGCGGGAGCAGTACTTC
CASSGPLAGGREQYF
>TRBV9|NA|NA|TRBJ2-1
TGTGCCAGCAGCGTAGGTGGGCGCAATGAGCAGTTCTTC
CASSVGGRNEQFF
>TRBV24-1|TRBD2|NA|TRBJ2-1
TGTGCCACCAGTGATCCCACCGGGACTAGCGGGATAAACAATGAGCAGTTCTTC
CATSDPTGTSGINNEQFF
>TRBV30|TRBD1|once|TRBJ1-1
TGTGCCTGGAGTGTACTTAGGGGGCGTAACACTGAAGCTTTCTTT
CAWSVLRGRNTEAFF
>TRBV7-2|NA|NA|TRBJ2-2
TGTGCCAGCAGCTCCCTAGCAGGGGCCCCCACCGGGGAGCTGTTTTTT
CASSSLAGAPTGELFF
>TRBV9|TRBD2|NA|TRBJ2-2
TGTGCCAGCAGCGTAGGGGGCGGGAGTAGCACCGGGGAGCTGTTTTTT
CASSVGGGSSTGELFF
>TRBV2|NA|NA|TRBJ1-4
TGTGCCAGCAGTGAACAGGGAACAACTAATGAAAAACTGTTTTTT
CASSEQGTTNEKLFF
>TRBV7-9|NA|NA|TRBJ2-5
TGTGCCAGCAGCTCCAAGGGTCTTAGTGGGGCGACCCAGTACTTC
CASSSKGLSGATQYF
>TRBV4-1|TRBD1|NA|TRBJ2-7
TGCGCCAGCAGCCCCGACAGGGCCTACGAGCAGTACTTC
CASSPDRAYEQYF
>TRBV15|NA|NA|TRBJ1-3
TGTGCCACCAGCAGAGGCACAGGGACTGGAAACACCATATATTTT
CATSRGTGTGNTIYF
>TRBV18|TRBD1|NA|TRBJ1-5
TGTGCCAGCTCACCTATACCGGGACAGGAAAAGCCCCAGCATTTT
CASSPIPGQEKPQHF
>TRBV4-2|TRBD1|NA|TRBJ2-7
TGTGCCAGCAGCCAAGATGTGGGCAGGGGGAACGAGCAGTACTTC
CASSQDVGRGNEQYF
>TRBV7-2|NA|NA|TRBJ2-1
TGTGCCAGCAGTCCTGGGGGGGCCCGCTCCTACAATGAGCAGTTCTTC
CASSPGGARSYNEQFF
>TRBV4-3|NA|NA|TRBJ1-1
TGCGCCAGCAGCCCGAGAGGGGGTAACACTGAAGCTTTCTTT
CASSPRGGNTEAFF
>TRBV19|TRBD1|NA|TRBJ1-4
TGTGCCAGTAGGACCTACAGGGGGCGCGATGAAAAACTGTTTTTT
CASRTYRGRDEKLFF
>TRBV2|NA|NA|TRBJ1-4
TGTGCCAGCAGAAATACAGGTTTAGCTAATGAAAAACTGTTTTTT
CASRNTGLANEKLFF
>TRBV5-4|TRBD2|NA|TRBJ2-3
TGTGCCAGCAGCTTAACCCCGGGACTAGACACAGATACGCAGTATTTT
CASSLTPGLDTDTQYF